The 3 T cell receptor beta chains in this list originate from one sample, sequenced in a study of cytomegalovirus exposure and HLA in healthy donors. The assay was immunoSEQ multiplex PCR, and TCRdb's table has in-frame clones only and misses some. The sample holds some 200,000 clones; 86% are singletons and the top ten take 6% to 8.5%. The sample taken for sequencing was PBMCs. The receptor set was obtained from a man between 25 and 39 years old in good health and CMV-seropositive.

As regards this clone: Other DNA sequences within the sample encode an identical CDR3. The chain combines TRBV30 with TRBJ2-7; no firm D call. This CDR3 contains 11 residues. With 0 bases removed from V and 4 bases from J, the gap between germline ends came to 4 bases. CDR1 is GTSNPN, CDR2 SVGIG, per germline (reference sequence). The CDR3 nucleotides read TGTGCCTGGAGTGTAAGTTACGAGCAGTACTTC. This sequence encodes CAWSVSYEQYF.

The chain combines TRBV18 with TRBJ1-5; D not certain. The V end lost 6 bases, the J end lost 0 bases, and 15 bases lay between the germline ends. Looked up from germline, CDR1 is KGHSH and CDR2 is LQKENI. CDR3 length: 16 residues. This CDR3 is CASSEQNTNSNQPQHF. In nucleotides, the CDR3 is TGTGCCAGCTCTGAACAGAATACAAATAGCAATCAGCCCCAGCATTTT.

This clone was picked up one time. V and J are TRBV4-1 and TRBJ2-1, with TRBD2 matching over 11 bases. Germline CDR1 and CDR2: MGHRA and YSYEKL. V shed 1 base, J shed 10 bases, and the junction held 12 bases outside the gene matches. The CDR3 is made up of 17 amino acids. CDR3 amino acids: CASSQVPLAGAQLEQFF. In DNA, the CDR3 is TGCGCCAGCAGCCAAGTACCACTAGCGGGGGCCCAGTTAGAGCAGTTCTTC.